This paragraph reports one T cell receptor (beta chain). Its antigen remains unidentified. A CD45RO/CCR7/CD25/CD127/CD95/CD27 panel sorted naive, central memory, regulatory and stem cell-like memory CD4+ cells. This sample stems from a study of beta chain features in type 1 diabetes. Germline V CDR1 and CDR2: MDHEN, SYDVKM. V lost 3 bases to trimming and J lost 0 bases, with 12 bases between them. The CDR3 spans 17 residues. The whole isolated RNA underwent reverse transcription, so sequencing captured expressed TCRB transcripts. Clones were sequenced by immunoSEQ multiplex PCR, and TCRdb holds only the in-frame ones, with some missing. The sample has approximately 730,000 clones, 13% seen once. The study, taken as a whole, reports: Patients with Type 1 diabetes showed moderately but significantly shorter TCRB CDR3s in all four CD4+ subsets.

The sample was naive CD4+ T cells from blood. The chain has TRBV28 and TRBJ1-6, with D perhaps TRBD1 (5 bases). This receptor was taken from a man aged 18-30 years with type 1 diabetes. CDR3 residues: CASSLAGQSSYNSPLHF. The DNA of the CDR3 is TGTGCCAGCAGTTTGGCAGGGCAAAGCTCCTATAATTCACCCCTCCACTTT.